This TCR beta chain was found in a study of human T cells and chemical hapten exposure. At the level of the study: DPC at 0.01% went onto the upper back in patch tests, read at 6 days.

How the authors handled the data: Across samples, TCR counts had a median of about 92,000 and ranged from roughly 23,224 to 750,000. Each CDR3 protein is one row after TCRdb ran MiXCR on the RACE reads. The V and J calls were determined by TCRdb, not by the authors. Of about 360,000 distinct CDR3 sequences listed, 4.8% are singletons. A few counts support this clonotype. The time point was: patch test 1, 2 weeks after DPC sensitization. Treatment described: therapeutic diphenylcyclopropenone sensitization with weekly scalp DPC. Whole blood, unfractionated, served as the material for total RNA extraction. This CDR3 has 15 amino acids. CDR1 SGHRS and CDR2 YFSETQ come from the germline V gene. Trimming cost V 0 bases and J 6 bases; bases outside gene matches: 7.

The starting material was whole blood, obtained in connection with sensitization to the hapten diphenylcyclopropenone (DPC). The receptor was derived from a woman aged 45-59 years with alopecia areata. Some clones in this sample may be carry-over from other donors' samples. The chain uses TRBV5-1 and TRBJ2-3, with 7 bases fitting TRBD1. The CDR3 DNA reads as TGCGCCAGCAGCTTGGGGGACAGCCCCGCGGATACGCAGTATTTT. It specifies CASSLGDSPADTQYF.